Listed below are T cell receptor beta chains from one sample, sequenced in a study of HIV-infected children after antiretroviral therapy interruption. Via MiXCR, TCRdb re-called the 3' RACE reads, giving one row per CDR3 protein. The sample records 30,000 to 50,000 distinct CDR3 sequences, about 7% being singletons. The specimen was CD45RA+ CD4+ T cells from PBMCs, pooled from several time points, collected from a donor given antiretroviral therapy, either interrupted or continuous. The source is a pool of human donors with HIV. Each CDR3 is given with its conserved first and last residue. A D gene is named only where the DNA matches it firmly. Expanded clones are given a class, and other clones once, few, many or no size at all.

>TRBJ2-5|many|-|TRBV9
CASSGNTGQKGETQYF
TGTGCCAGCAGCGGAAATACCGGACAAAAGGGGGAGACCCAGTACTTC
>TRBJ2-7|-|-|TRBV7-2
CASSSRGRADYEQYF
TGTGCCAGCAGCTCCCGGGGAAGGGCCGACTACGAGCAGTACTTC
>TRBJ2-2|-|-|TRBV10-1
CASRATVSGELFF
TGCGCCAGCAGGGCGACAGTTTCCGGGGAGCTGTTTTTT
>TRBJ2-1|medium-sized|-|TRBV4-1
CASSQLDYAEQFF
TGTGCCAGCAGCCAACTGGACTATGCTGAGCAGTTCTTC
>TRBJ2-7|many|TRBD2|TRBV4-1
CASSWRTSGPSYEQYF
TGCGCCAGCAGCTGGAGGACTAGCGGTCCTTCTTACGAGCAGTACTTC
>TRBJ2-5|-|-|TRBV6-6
CASSYLETQYF
TGTGCCAGCAGTTACTTAGAGACCCAGTACTTC
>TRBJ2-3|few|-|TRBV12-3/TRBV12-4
CASSSLGKMRRKFTDTQYF
TGTGCCAGCAGTTCCCTAGGTAAGATGAGGCGGAAATTCACAGATACGCAGTATTTT
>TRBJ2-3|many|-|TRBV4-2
CASSQEGSPGITDTQYF
TGTGCCAGCAGCCAAGAAGGTTCGCCGGGAATCACAGATACGCAGTATTTT
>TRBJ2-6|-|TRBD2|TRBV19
CASSALREGHGRAGANVLTF
TGTGCCAGTAGTGCCCTACGGGAGGGACACGGTCGGGCTGGGGCCAACGTCCTGACTTTC
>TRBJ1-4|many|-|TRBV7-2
CASSPGRLGTEKLFF
TGTGCCAGCAGCCCTGGACGCCTGGGAACTGAAAAACTGTTTTTT
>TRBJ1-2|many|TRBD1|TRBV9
CASSPQGTGTFQSGGYTF
TGTGCCAGCAGCCCTCAAGGGACAGGGACGTTTCAGTCGGGGGGCTACACCTTC
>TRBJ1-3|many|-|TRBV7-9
CASSFGQTNTIYF
TGTGCCAGCAGCTTCGGGCAGACAAACACCATATATTTT
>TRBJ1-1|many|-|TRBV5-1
CASSSTGDQTNTEAFF
TGCGCCAGCAGCTCTACGGGGGATCAAACGAACACTGAAGCTTTCTTT
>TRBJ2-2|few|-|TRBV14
CASSQDRKLNTGELFF
TGTGCCAGCAGCCAAGATAGGAAATTGAACACCGGGGAGCTGTTTTTT
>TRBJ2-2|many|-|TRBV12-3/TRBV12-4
CASAKRDTGELFF
TGTGCCAGCGCGAAGAGGGACACCGGGGAGCTGTTTTTT
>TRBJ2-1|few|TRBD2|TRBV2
CASKLAGGPSSYNEQFF
TGTGCCAGCAAACTAGCGGGAGGCCCTAGCTCCTACAATGAGCAGTTCTTC
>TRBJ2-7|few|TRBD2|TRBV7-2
CASSLEAGGYEQYF
TGTGCCAGCAGCTTAGAAGCGGGGGGATACGAGCAGTACTTC
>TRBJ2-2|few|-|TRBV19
CASTPFTGELFF
TGTGCCAGTACCCCATTCACCGGGGAGCTGTTTTTT
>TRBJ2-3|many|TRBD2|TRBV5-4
CASSPASGGADTQYF
TGTGCCAGCAGCCCTGCTAGCGGGGGTGCAGATACGCAGTATTTT
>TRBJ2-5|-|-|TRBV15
CATSRGTQETQYF
TGTGCCACCAGCAGAGGGACCCAAGAGACCCAGTACTTC
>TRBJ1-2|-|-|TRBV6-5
CASSSPSGNYGYTF
TGTGCCAGCAGTTCTCCATCGGGCAACTATGGCTACACCTTC
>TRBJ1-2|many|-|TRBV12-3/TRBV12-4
CASSFGGTYGYTF
TGTGCCAGCAGTTTTGGGGGGACCTATGGCTACACCTTC
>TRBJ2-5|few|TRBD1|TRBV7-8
CASSSPGTGRETQYF
TGTGCCAGCAGCTCCCCCGGGACAGGGCGAGAGACCCAGTACTTC
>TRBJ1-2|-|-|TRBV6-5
CASSSDRRGNYGYTF
TGTGCCAGCAGTTCCGATCGGAGGGGCAACTATGGCTACACCTTC
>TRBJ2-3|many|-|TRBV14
CASSQRNGLYTDTQYF
TGTGCCAGCAGCCAGCGGAATGGGCTTTACACAGATACGCAGTATTTT
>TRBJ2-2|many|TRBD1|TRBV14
CASSLDRALPGELFF
TGTGCCAGCAGCCTGGACAGGGCCCTCCCCGGGGAGCTGTTTTTT
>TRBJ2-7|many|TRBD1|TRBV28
CASSLIVWTGTYEQYF
TGTGCCAGCAGTTTAATAGTGTGGACAGGGACCTACGAGCAGTACTTC
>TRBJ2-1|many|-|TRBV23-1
CASSQSLCVWGDFLNEQFF
TGCGCCAGCAGTCAATCGTTGTGTGTTTGGGGAGATTTCCTTAATGAGCAGTTCTTC
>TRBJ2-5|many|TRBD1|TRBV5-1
CASTRQGSETQYF
TGCGCCAGCACTCGACAGGGGAGTGAGACCCAGTACTTC
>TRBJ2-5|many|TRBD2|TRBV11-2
CASSFGRLAGLETQYF
TGTGCCAGCAGCTTCGGCCGACTAGCGGGGCTAGAGACCCAGTACTTC
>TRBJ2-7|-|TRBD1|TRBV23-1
CASSRLDRAHEQYF
TGCGCCAGCAGCCGCCTGGACAGGGCCCACGAGCAGTACTTC
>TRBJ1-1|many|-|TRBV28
CASTPMRGMNTEAFF
TGTGCCAGCACCCCAATGAGGGGGATGAACACTGAAGCTTTCTTT
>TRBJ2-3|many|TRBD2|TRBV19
CASSMRRLAGGGTDTQYF
TGTGCCAGTAGTATGAGGAGACTAGCGGGAGGAGGCACAGATACGCAGTATTTT
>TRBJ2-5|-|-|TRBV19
CASSELGTAPQETQYF
TGTGCCAGTAGTGAACTCGGGACCGCCCCGCAAGAGACCCAGTACTTC
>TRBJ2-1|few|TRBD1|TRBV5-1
CASSLGDRGPYNEQFF
TGCGCCAGCAGCTTGGGGGACAGGGGACCATACAATGAGCAGTTCTTC
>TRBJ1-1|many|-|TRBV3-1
CASRGGGTEAFF
TGTGCCAGCAGGGGTGGGGGGACTGAAGCTTTCTTT
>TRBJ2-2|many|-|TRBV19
CASSSTGNTLYF
TGTGCCAGCAGCTCGACTGGAAATACGCTCTATTTT
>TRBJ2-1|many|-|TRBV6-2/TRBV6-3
CASSQPLGWESYNEQFF
TGTGCCAGCAGTCAACCCTTAGGGTGGGAGTCCTACAATGAGCAGTTCTTC
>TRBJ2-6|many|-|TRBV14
CASSQIPKLSSGANVLTF
TGTGCCAGCAGCCAAATACCTAAGTTGAGCTCTGGGGCCAACGTCCTGACTTTC
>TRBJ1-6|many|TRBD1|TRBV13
CASSHKTDRDNSPLHF
TGTGCCAGCAGTCATAAGACCGACAGGGATAATTCACCCCTCCACTTT
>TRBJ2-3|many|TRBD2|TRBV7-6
CASSRTPRLAGGGLDTQYF
TGTGCCAGCAGTCGAACGCCCCGACTAGCGGGAGGCGGGTTAGATACGCAGTATTTT